These T cell receptor beta chains were read from a single sample in a study of PD-L1 blockade in urothelial cancer. Libraries were prepared by immunoSEQ multiplex PCR; TCRdb keeps only in-frame clonotypes and omits some of them. The sample lists 130,000 or so clones; about 81% were seen once. The material was PBMCs, obtained around atezolizumab (anti-PD-L1) treatment. These receptors all come from a man aged 50 to 59 with urothelial cancer. Each CDR3 is given with its conserved first and last residue. Each record gives: D gene, V gene, clone size, J gene, CDR3 protein, CDR3 DNA. D genes are given only for firm matches. A clone size is listed for some rows: how often the clone was seen (once, few, many), or a class if it is expanded.

d_gene: TRBD1
v_gene: TRBV5-1
abundance: .
j_gene: TRBJ1-3
CDR3aa: CASLQGAAGNTIYF
CDR3nt: TGCGCCAGCCTACAGGGGGCGGCTGGAAACACCATATATTTT

d_gene: .
v_gene: TRBV7-2
abundance: few
j_gene: TRBJ2-4
CDR3aa: CASSREQGLGNIQYF
CDR3nt: TGTGCCAGCAGCCGGGAACAGGGATTGGGTAACATTCAGTACTTC

d_gene: TRBD1
v_gene: TRBV28
abundance: .
j_gene: TRBJ1-5
CDR3aa: CASRADRMGNQPQHF
CDR3nt: TGTGCCAGCCGAGCGGACAGGATGGGCAATCAGCCCCAGCATTTT

d_gene: .
v_gene: TRBV11-2
abundance: .
j_gene: TRBJ1-6
CDR3aa: CASSLDSGGSPLHF
CDR3nt: TGTGCCAGCAGCTTAGACTCTGGGGGCTCACCCCTCCACTTT

d_gene: .
v_gene: TRBV28
abundance: .
j_gene: TRBJ2-7
CDR3aa: CASSPTYEQYF
CDR3nt: TGTGCCAGCAGCCCAACTTACGAGCAGTACTTC

d_gene: .
v_gene: TRBV18
abundance: .
j_gene: TRBJ1-5
CDR3aa: CASSPSAVFGNQPQHF
CDR3nt: TGTGCCAGCTCCCCCAGTGCGGTGTTTGGCAATCAGCCCCAGCATTTT

d_gene: TRBD1
v_gene: TRBV23-1
abundance: once
j_gene: TRBJ1-2
CDR3aa: CASKGTDTNYGYTF
CDR3nt: TGCGCCAGCAAAGGGACAGATACTAACTATGGCTACACCTTC

d_gene: .
v_gene: TRBV7-3
abundance: .
j_gene: TRBJ2-1
CDR3aa: CASSLGREYNEQFF
CDR3nt: TGTGCCAGCAGCTTAGGCCGGGAATACAATGAGCAGTTCTTC

d_gene: TRBD2
v_gene: TRBV7-9
abundance: .
j_gene: TRBJ2-7
CDR3aa: CASSPGLVYEQYF
CDR3nt: TGTGCCAGCAGCCCGGGACTAGTCTACGAGCAGTACTTC

d_gene: .
v_gene: TRBV19
abundance: .
j_gene: TRBJ2-7
CDR3aa: CATAGRGRVNEQYF
CDR3nt: TGTGCCACCGCAGGGAGGGGGAGGGTCAACGAGCAGTACTTC

d_gene: TRBD2
v_gene: TRBV5-1
abundance: .
j_gene: TRBJ2-1
CDR3aa: CASSPSGTSNEQFF
CDR3nt: TGCGCCAGCAGCCCCAGCGGGACTAGTAATGAGCAGTTCTTC

d_gene: .
v_gene: TRBV7-8
abundance: .
j_gene: TRBJ1-5
CDR3aa: CASTESGGAAGYQPQHF
CDR3nt: TGTGCCAGCACCGAAAGTGGAGGGGCAGCAGGGTATCAGCCCCAGCATTTT

d_gene: TRBD1
v_gene: TRBV2
abundance: .
j_gene: TRBJ1-5
CDR3aa: CASSDVRGESNQPQHF
CDR3nt: TGTGCCAGCAGTGACGTCAGGGGGGAGAGCAATCAGCCCCAGCATTTT

d_gene: TRBD2
v_gene: TRBV19
abundance: .
j_gene: TRBJ2-7
CDR3aa: CASSILAGHYEQYF
CDR3nt: TGTGCCAGTAGTATTCTAGCGGGCCACTACGAGCAGTACTTC

d_gene: TRBD2
v_gene: TRBV7-2
abundance: .
j_gene: TRBJ2-7
CDR3aa: CASSSRLGLAGSYEQYF
CDR3nt: TGTGCCAGCAGCTCCCGACTCGGACTAGCGGGATCCTACGAGCAGTACTTC

d_gene: .
v_gene: TRBV23-1
abundance: .
j_gene: TRBJ2-1
CDR3aa: CASSPGGSCRHNEQFF
CDR3nt: TGCGCCAGCAGCCCGGGTGGTAGCTGTCGTCACAATGAGCAGTTCTTC

d_gene: .
v_gene: TRBV5-8
abundance: .
j_gene: TRBJ2-6
CDR3aa: CASSADQGYISGANVLTF
CDR3nt: TGTGCCAGCAGCGCCGACCAGGGTTACATCTCTGGGGCCAACGTCCTGACTTTC

d_gene: TRBD1
v_gene: TRBV7-2
abundance: .
j_gene: TRBJ1-1
CDR3aa: CASSFSGGGNTEAFF
CDR3nt: TGTGCCAGCAGCTTCTCAGGGGGCGGGAACACTGAAGCTTTCTTT

d_gene: TRBD2
v_gene: TRBV7-9
abundance: .
j_gene: TRBJ2-1
CDR3aa: CASSPPASGEQFF
CDR3nt: TGTGCCAGCAGCCCCCCGGCTAGCGGGGAGCAGTTCTTC

d_gene: .
v_gene: TRBV7-2
abundance: .
j_gene: TRBJ2-1
CDR3aa: CASSSGLSYNEQFF
CDR3nt: TGTGCCAGCAGCTCCGGACTAAGTTACAATGAGCAGTTCTTC

d_gene: TRBD1
v_gene: TRBV7-9
abundance: .
j_gene: TRBJ2-5
CDR3aa: CASSSGTVGETQYF
CDR3nt: TGTGCCAGCAGCTCCGGGACAGTGGGAGAGACCCAGTACTTC

d_gene: TRBD2
v_gene: TRBV11-1
abundance: .
j_gene: TRBJ2-7
CDR3aa: CASSSQTSGNSYEQYF
CDR3nt: TGTGCCAGCAGCTCGCAGACTAGCGGGAATTCCTACGAGCAGTACTTC

d_gene: TRBD2
v_gene: TRBV7-2
abundance: .
j_gene: TRBJ2-1
CDR3aa: CASSSGLAGEHNEQFF
CDR3nt: TGTGCCAGCAGCTCCGGACTAGCGGGAGAGCACAATGAGCAGTTCTTC

d_gene: TRBD2
v_gene: TRBV7-9
abundance: .
j_gene: TRBJ2-5
CDR3aa: CASSDPGLAGGSQETQYF
CDR3nt: TGTGCCAGCAGTGATCCGGGACTAGCGGGAGGGTCCCAAGAGACCCAGTACTTC

d_gene: .
v_gene: TRBV28
abundance: .
j_gene: TRBJ1-1
CDR3aa: CASSPPGRGAFF
CDR3nt: TGTGCCAGCAGCCCACCCGGCAGGGGAGCTTTCTTT

d_gene: .
v_gene: TRBV19
abundance: .
j_gene: TRBJ1-5
CDR3aa: CASSIVIERLQPQHF
CDR3nt: TGTGCCAGTAGTATAGTAATCGAGCGACTTCAGCCCCAGCATTTT

d_gene: TRBD1
v_gene: TRBV5-1
abundance: .
j_gene: TRBJ2-5
CDR3aa: CASSFGQGAQETQYF
CDR3nt: TGCGCCAGCAGCTTCGGACAGGGGGCGCAGGAGACCCAGTACTTC

d_gene: TRBD2
v_gene: TRBV7-3
abundance: .
j_gene: TRBJ2-3
CDR3aa: CASSTLAGGDTQYF
CDR3nt: TGTGCCAGCAGTACTTTAGCGGGAGGAGATACGCAGTATTTT

d_gene: .
v_gene: TRBV7-2
abundance: .
j_gene: TRBJ1-2
CDR3aa: CASSLSRQVPGYGYTF
CDR3nt: TGTGCCAGCAGCTTAAGTCGTCAGGTTCCGGGATATGGCTACACCTTC

d_gene: .
v_gene: TRBV28
abundance: .
j_gene: TRBJ2-7
CDR3aa: CASSSARGAFRTARSYEQYF
CDR3nt: TGTGCCAGCAGTTCCGCACGTGGGGCTTTCCGGACAGCCCGCTCCTACGAGCAGTACTTC

d_gene: .
v_gene: TRBV5-4
abundance: .
j_gene: TRBJ1-1
CDR3aa: CASSLVSGGTEAFF
CDR3nt: TGTGCCAGCAGCTTGGTTTCGGGGGGCACTGAAGCTTTCTTT

d_gene: TRBD2
v_gene: TRBV2
abundance: few
j_gene: TRBJ2-7
CDR3aa: CASNPGGRYEQYF
CDR3nt: TGTGCCAGTAACCCGGGAGGGAGGTACGAGCAGTACTTC

d_gene: TRBD2
v_gene: TRBV5-1
abundance: .
j_gene: TRBJ2-5
CDR3aa: CASSLAPSGGQETQYF
CDR3nt: TGCGCCAGCAGCTTGGCTCCTAGCGGGGGACAAGAGACCCAGTACTTC

d_gene: .
v_gene: TRBV15
abundance: .
j_gene: TRBJ2-2
CDR3aa: CATSRDPRGAGELFF
CDR3nt: TGTGCCACCAGCAGAGATCCGCGCGGGGCGGGGGAGCTGTTTTTT

d_gene: .
v_gene: TRBV30
abundance: .
j_gene: TRBJ1-5
CDR3aa: CAWTTQEGTQPQHF
CDR3nt: TGTGCCTGGACCACCCAGGAGGGGACTCAGCCCCAGCATTTT

d_gene: .
v_gene: TRBV5-1
abundance: .
j_gene: TRBJ2-5
CDR3aa: CASSLGEVTQYF
CDR3nt: TGCGCCAGCAGCTTGGGAGAGGTGACCCAGTACTTC

d_gene: .
v_gene: TRBV6-1
abundance: .
j_gene: TRBJ2-5
CDR3aa: CASSEMALQETQYF
CDR3nt: TGTGCCAGCAGTGAAATGGCCCTCCAAGAGACCCAGTACTTC

d_gene: .
v_gene: TRBV4-1
abundance: .
j_gene: TRBJ1-5
CDR3aa: CASSQDGSQNQPQHF
CDR3nt: TGCGCCAGCAGCCAAGATGGTTCCCAGAATCAGCCCCAGCATTTT

d_gene: TRBD2
v_gene: TRBV7-8
abundance: .
j_gene: TRBJ2-3
CDR3aa: CASSLAEEYGPRDYTSTDTQYF
CDR3nt: TGTGCCAGCAGCTTAGCGGAAGAATATGGACCCCGGGACTACACTAGCACAGATACGCAGTATTTT

d_gene: TRBD1
v_gene: TRBV5-4
abundance: .
j_gene: TRBJ1-5
CDR3aa: CASSRQGSNQPQHF
CDR3nt: TGTGCCAGCAGCCGACAGGGAAGCAATCAGCCCCAGCATTTT

d_gene: .
v_gene: TRBV6-6
abundance: .
j_gene: TRBJ2-7
CDR3aa: CASSQTYEQYF
CDR3nt: TGTGCCAGCAGCCAAACCTACGAGCAGTACTTC

d_gene: .
v_gene: TRBV14
abundance: .
j_gene: TRBJ2-7
CDR3aa: CASSPAGVYYEQYF
CDR3nt: TGTGCCAGCAGCCCAGCGGGCGTCTACTACGAGCAGTACTTC

d_gene: .
v_gene: TRBV19
abundance: .
j_gene: TRBJ2-1
CDR3aa: CASSIVSSHEQFF
CDR3nt: TGTGCCAGTAGTATAGTGTCTAGCCATGAGCAGTTCTTC

d_gene: TRBD1
v_gene: TRBV5-4
abundance: .
j_gene: TRBJ1-2
CDR3aa: CASSFIQGNYGYTF
CDR3nt: TGTGCCAGCAGCTTCATACAGGGGAACTATGGCTACACCTTC

d_gene: .
v_gene: TRBV5-1
abundance: few
j_gene: TRBJ1-5
CDR3aa: CASSEDRNQPQHF
CDR3nt: TGCGCCAGCAGCGAGGACAGAAATCAGCCCCAGCATTTT

d_gene: TRBD1
v_gene: TRBV11-2
abundance: .
j_gene: TRBJ1-1
CDR3aa: CASSDAQGKGNTEAFF
CDR3nt: TGTGCCAGCAGCGACGCACAGGGGAAGGGGAACACTGAAGCTTTCTTT

d_gene: .
v_gene: TRBV1
abundance: .
j_gene: TRBJ2-3
CDR3aa: CTSSRRLAGGTDTQYF
CDR3nt: TGCACCAGCAGCCGGAGACTAGCGGGAGGCACAGATACGCAGTATTTT

d_gene: .
v_gene: TRBV5-4
abundance: .
j_gene: TRBJ2-2
CDR3aa: CASSDRSGELFF
CDR3nt: TGTGCCAGCAGCGATAGAAGCGGGGAGCTGTTTTTT